The rows below give T cell receptor beta chains drawn from one sample of a study of T-cell memory formation after mild COVID-19. TCRdb redid the calling of the 5' RACE reads with MiXCR, one entry per CDR3 protein. The table includes approximately 260,000 distinct CDR3 sequences, around 16% detected once. The sample comprised PBMCs or a T cell subset sorted from them (not recorded which). These receptor sequences come from a man between 18 and 29 years old who had mild COVID-19 (a few samples of this study predate the infection). Cell type and time point are not known. CDR3s include the opening cysteine and the closing phenylalanine or tryptophan. Clone size appears in some rows only: once, few, many, or a class for an expanded clone.

J: TRBJ1-1; V: TRBV10-3; size: -; CDR3: CATATGNTEAFF
J: TRBJ1-2; V: TRBV28; size: few; CDR3: CASSLTHPGRYTF
J: TRBJ2-5; V: TRBV7-8; size: -; CDR3: CASSPNSRGASETQYF
J: TRBJ2-3; V: TRBV7-8; size: -; CDR3: CASSTRTGRSSDTQYF
J: TRBJ2-1; V: TRBV28; size: few; CDR3: CASSLPGQGNNEQFF
J: TRBJ2-5; V: TRBV3-1; size: -; CDR3: CASRRTGGGIAETQYF
J: TRBJ1-1; V: TRBV6-2/TRBV6-3; size: -; CDR3: CASTSQGVEAFF
J: TRBJ1-2; V: TRBV29-1; size: -; CDR3: CSVGSGGNYGYTF
J: TRBJ1-1; V: TRBV6-2/TRBV6-3; size: few; CDR3: CASSYGRGTEAFF
J: TRBJ2-3; V: TRBV11-2; size: -; CDR3: CASSSTSGSDTQYF
J: TRBJ1-6; V: TRBV6-5; size: -; CDR3: CASSYSTGQDSPLHF
J: TRBJ1-2; V: TRBV5-4; size: -; CDR3: CASSLRGQVNYGYTF
J: TRBJ2-3; V: TRBV5-1; size: few; CDR3: CASSRELAGFIRDTQYF
J: TRBJ2-2; V: TRBV20-1; size: many; CDR3: CSARAGTLVGELFF
J: TRBJ2-5; V: TRBV5-1; size: many; CDR3: CASSWTSYQETQYF
J: TRBJ1-2; V: TRBV7-2; size: many; CDR3: CASSPGEGWDGYTF
J: TRBJ1-1; V: TRBV7-9; size: -; CDR3: CASSTLPQGVMNTEAFF
J: TRBJ1-4; V: TRBV7-2; size: many; CDR3: CASSLTGSTNEKLFF
J: TRBJ1-1; V: TRBV19; size: few; CDR3: CASSPAGARANTEAFF
J: TRBJ2-2; V: TRBV5-1; size: -; CDR3: CASSLALQGASGELFF
J: TRBJ2-7; V: TRBV20-1; size: -; CDR3: CSASGGSGAYEQYF
J: TRBJ1-1; V: TRBV7-2; size: many; CDR3: CASAPENTEAFF
J: TRBJ1-5; V: TRBV5-6; size: once; CDR3: CASSWGQGDQPQHF
J: TRBJ2-1; V: TRBV20-1; size: -; CDR3: CSALSIAGALLNEQFF
J: TRBJ2-7; V: TRBV28; size: -; CDR3: CASSSPGESYEQYF
J: TRBJ2-3; V: TRBV12-3/TRBV12-4; size: few; CDR3: CASTSPDSVPDTQYF
J: TRBJ2-3; V: TRBV5-1; size: many; CDR3: CASSWAEDTQYF
J: TRBJ2-1; V: TRBV20-1; size: -; CDR3: CSARDSSGGTNEQFF
J: TRBJ1-2; V: TRBV19; size: -; CDR3: CASSIQGNYGYTF
J: TRBJ2-3; V: TRBV3-1; size: few; CDR3: CASSNLRAVNTQYF
J: TRBJ2-3; V: TRBV3-1; size: medium-sized; CDR3: CASNSRGSTDTQYF
J: TRBJ1-3; V: TRBV9; size: few; CDR3: CASSVANWGAGNTIYF
J: TRBJ1-6; V: TRBV7-6; size: -; CDR3: CASSAGGADPYNSPLHF
J: TRBJ2-5; V: TRBV20-1; size: many; CDR3: CSAKRRGGETQYF
J: TRBJ2-1; V: TRBV6-5; size: few; CDR3: CASSSGRGVFNEQFF
J: TRBJ2-1; V: TRBV4-2; size: few; CDR3: CASSQDQQAGGFYEQFF
J: TRBJ1-5; V: TRBV9; size: few; CDR3: CASSPRGGKDQPQHF